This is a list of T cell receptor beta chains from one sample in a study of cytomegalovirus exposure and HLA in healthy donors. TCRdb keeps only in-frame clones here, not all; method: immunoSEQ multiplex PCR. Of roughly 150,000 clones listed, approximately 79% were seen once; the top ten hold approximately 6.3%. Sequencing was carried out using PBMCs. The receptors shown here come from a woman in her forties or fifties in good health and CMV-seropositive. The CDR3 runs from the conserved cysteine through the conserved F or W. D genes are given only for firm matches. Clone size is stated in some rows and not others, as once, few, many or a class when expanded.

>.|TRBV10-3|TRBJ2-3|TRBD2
CAIAAVPSGGSSTDTQYF
TGTGCCATCGCGGCGGTGCCTAGCGGGGGGTCTAGCACAGATACGCAGTATTTT
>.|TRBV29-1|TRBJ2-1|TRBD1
CSVAPGGTYNEQFF
TGCAGCGTCGCTCCAGGGGGCACGTACAATGAGCAGTTCTTC
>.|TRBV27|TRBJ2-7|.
CALQEQYF
TGTGCCCTGCAGGAGCAGTACTTC
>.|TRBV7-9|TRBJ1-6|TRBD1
CASSVGTGENSPLHF
TGTGCCAGCAGCGTCGGGACAGGGGAAAATTCACCCCTCCACTTT
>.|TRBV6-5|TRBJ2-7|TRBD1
CASSYGTGEREQYF
TGTGCCAGCAGTTACGGGACAGGGGAGAGAGAGCAGTACTTC
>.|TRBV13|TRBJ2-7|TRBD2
CASSSRTSGGLYEQYF
TGTGCCAGCAGCTCGCGGACTAGCGGGGGCCTCTACGAGCAGTACTTC
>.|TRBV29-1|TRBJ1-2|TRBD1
CSVTGGAGGYTF
TGCAGCGTTACAGGGGGCGCAGGAGGCTACACCTTC
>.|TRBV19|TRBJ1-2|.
CASSLGSAGAPGYTF
TGTGCCAGTAGTTTGGGGTCGGCGGGGGCGCCCGGCTACACCTTC
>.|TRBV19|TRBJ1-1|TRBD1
CASSTGQGATAEAFF
TGTGCCAGTAGTACCGGACAGGGGGCGACCGCTGAAGCTTTCTTT
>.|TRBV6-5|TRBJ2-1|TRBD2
CASSYRLAGDNEQFF
TGTGCCAGCAGTTACCGACTAGCGGGGGACAATGAGCAGTTCTTC
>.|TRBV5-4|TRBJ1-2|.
CASSFPGIDYGYTF
TGTGCCAGCAGCTTCCCGGGGATAGACTATGGCTACACCTTC
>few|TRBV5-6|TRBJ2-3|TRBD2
CASSHQTGGWTDTQYF
TGTGCCAGCAGCCACCAGACGGGGGGATGGACAGATACGCAGTATTTT
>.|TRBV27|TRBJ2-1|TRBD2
CATRRGTYNEQFF
TGTGCCACACGGCGGGGGACCTACAATGAGCAGTTCTTC
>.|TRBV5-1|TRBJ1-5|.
CASSPVGRGPQHF
TGCGCCAGCAGCCCCGTGGGCCGGGGGCCCCAGCATTTT
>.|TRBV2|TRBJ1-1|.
CASSEDVTAEAFF
TGTGCCAGCAGTGAAGATGTGACAGCTGAAGCTTTCTTT
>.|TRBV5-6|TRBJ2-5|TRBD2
CASTVGGGETQYF
TGTGCCAGCACCGTTGGGGGGGGAGAGACCCAGTACTTC
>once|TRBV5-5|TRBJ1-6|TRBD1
CASSLTGANSPLHF
TGTGCCAGCAGCTTGACAGGGGCCAATTCACCCCTCCACTTT
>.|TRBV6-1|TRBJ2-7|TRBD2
CASIGSGGAHEQYF
TGTGCCAGCATAGGGAGCGGGGGGGCCCACGAGCAGTACTTC
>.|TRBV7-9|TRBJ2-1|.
CASSRGTGQFF
TGTGCCAGCAGCCGAGGGACTGGCCAGTTCTTC
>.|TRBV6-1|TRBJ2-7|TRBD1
CASSVGQVVEQYF
TGTGCCAGCAGTGTTGGACAGGTCGTCGAGCAGTACTTC
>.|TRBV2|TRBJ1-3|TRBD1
CASRGDRAGNTIYF
TGTGCCAGCAGGGGAGACAGGGCTGGAAACACCATATATTTT
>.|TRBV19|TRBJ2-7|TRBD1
CASSIGRKRTGSHEQYF
TGTGCCAGTAGTATAGGGAGAAAAAGGACAGGTTCTCACGAGCAGTACTTC
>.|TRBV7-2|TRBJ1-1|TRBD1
CASSIRQGMNTEAFF
TGTGCCAGCAGCATCAGACAGGGGATGAACACTGAAGCTTTCTTT
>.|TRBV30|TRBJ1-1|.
CAWRVRDWNTEAFF
TGTGCCTGGAGGGTACGGGACTGGAACACTGAAGCTTTCTTT
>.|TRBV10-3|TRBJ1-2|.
CAISRGQFGYTF
TGTGCCATCAGTCGGGGTCAGTTCGGCTACACCTTC
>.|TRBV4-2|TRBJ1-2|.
CASSQRGGGGYTF
TGTGCCAGCAGCCAGAGGGGGGGAGGCGGCTACACCTTC
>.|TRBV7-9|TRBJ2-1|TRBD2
CASSLRLAERYNEQFF
TGTGCCAGCAGCTTACGGCTAGCGGAGAGGTACAATGAGCAGTTCTTC
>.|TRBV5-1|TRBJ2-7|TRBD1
CASSPWTGGYEQYF
TGCGCCAGCAGCCCATGGACAGGAGGCTACGAGCAGTACTTC
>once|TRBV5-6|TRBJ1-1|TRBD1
CASSSPDRVRAFF
TGTGCCAGCAGCTCTCCAGACAGGGTGAGGGCTTTCTTT
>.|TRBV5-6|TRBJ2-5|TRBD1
CASSLDRQGLKTQYF
TGTGCCAGCAGCTTGGATAGACAGGGGCTGAAGACCCAGTACTTC
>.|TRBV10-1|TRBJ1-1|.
CASGNLNTEAFF
TGCGCCAGCGGCAATTTGAACACTGAAGCTTTCTTT
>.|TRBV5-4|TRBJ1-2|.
CASSSTEMGPLYGYTF
TGTGCCAGCAGCTCGACAGAAATGGGTCCCCTTTATGGCTACACCTTC
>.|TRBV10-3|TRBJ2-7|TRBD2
CAISRTSGAYEQYF
TGTGCCATCAGCCGGACTAGCGGGGCCTACGAGCAGTACTTC
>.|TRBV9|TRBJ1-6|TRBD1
CASSVYGTVNSPLHF
TGTGCCAGCAGCGTTTACGGGACAGTTAATTCACCCCTCCACTTT
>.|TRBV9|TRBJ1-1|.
CASSVTGSTEAFF
TGTGCCAGCAGCGTAACAGGATCAACTGAAGCTTTCTTT
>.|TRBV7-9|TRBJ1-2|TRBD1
CASSTQGGGHYGYTF
TGTGCCAGCAGCACACAGGGGGGAGGCCACTATGGCTACACCTTC
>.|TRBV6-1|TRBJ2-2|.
CASRGTGELFF
TGTGCCAGTCGGGGCACCGGGGAGCTGTTTTTT
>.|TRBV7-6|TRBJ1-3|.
CASSSFSGRNTIYF
TGTGCCAGCAGCTCCTTCAGCGGGCGAAACACCATATATTTT
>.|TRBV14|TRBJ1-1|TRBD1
CASSQWDREGEAFF
TGTGCCAGCAGCCAATGGGACAGGGAGGGTGAAGCTTTCTTT
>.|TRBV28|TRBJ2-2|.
CASSLGHGTGQLFF
TGTGCCAGCAGTTTAGGTCACGGAACAGGGCAGCTGTTTTTT
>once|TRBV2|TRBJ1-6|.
CASSVGGLGDDPFLPLHF
TGTGCCAGCAGTGTTGGGGGCTTGGGGGATGATCCCTTTTTACCCCTCCACTTT
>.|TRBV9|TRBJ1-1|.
CASTGDGTEAFF
TGTGCCAGCACGGGAGATGGCACTGAAGCTTTCTTT
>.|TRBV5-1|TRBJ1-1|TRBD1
CASSPSRAGGAEAFF
TGCGCCAGCAGCCCCTCAAGAGCAGGGGGAGCTGAAGCTTTCTTT
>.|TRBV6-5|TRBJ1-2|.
CASGGLLANYGYTF
TGTGCCAGCGGGGGCCTTTTAGCTAACTATGGCTACACCTTC
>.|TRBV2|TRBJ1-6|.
CASSDDGTSLLDSPLHF
TGTGCCAGCAGTGACGACGGGACATCCCTCCTAGACTCACCCCTCCACTTT
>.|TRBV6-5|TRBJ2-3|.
CASSLASTDTQYF
TGTGCCAGCAGTCTAGCAAGTACAGATACGCAGTATTTT
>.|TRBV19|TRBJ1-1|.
CATGDTDTEAFF
TGCGCCACCGGGGACACCGACACTGAAGCTTTCTTT
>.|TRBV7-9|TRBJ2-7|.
CASSLSRQGYEQYF
TGTGCCAGCAGCTTATCTCGGCAGGGCTACGAGCAGTACTTC
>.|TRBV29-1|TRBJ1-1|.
CSVENYGAFF
TGCAGCGTTGAAAATTACGGAGCTTTCTTT
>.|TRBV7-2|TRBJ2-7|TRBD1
CASGLHGQGLGEQYF
TGTGCCAGCGGCCTGCATGGACAGGGTCTGGGTGAGCAGTACTTC
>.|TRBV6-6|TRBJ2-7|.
CASSPQGRPSEQYF
TGTGCCAGCAGTCCACAGGGGAGGCCTAGCGAGCAGTACTTC
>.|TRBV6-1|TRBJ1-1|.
CASRGHGAYTEAFF
TGTGCCAGCAGGGGTCACGGAGCGTACACTGAAGCTTTCTTT
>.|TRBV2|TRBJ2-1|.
CASSGRREQFF
TGTGCCAGCAGTGGCCGGCGGGAGCAGTTCTTC
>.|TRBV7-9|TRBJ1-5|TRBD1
CASSPPGQGNQPQHF
TGTGCCAGCAGCCCTCCGGGACAGGGAAATCAGCCCCAGCATTTT